Reported below is one T cell receptor beta chain. In the study's own analysis: Estimated nucleated cell counts came from reference gene primer amplification. Profiling relied on immunoSEQ multiplex PCR, and the TCRdb table lists in-frame clones only, not all of them. For V, J and clone size, that table is used; D and trimming come from the DNA. The data contain 250,000 to 350,000 clones, more than 75% of them singletons. The sample belongs to a study of blood T cell repertoires in COVID-19. About the study: T cells, B-cell-depleted T cells, or PBMCs provided the cDNA or gDNA that served as material.

CDR3 length equals 14 residues. Trimming removed 1 base at V and 0 bases at J, with 6 bases between. Germline CDR1 and CDR2: LGHDT and YNNKEL (reference sequence). Cohorts were determined from participant-reported clinical history. This sequence joins TRBV3-1 (or the pseudogene TRBV3-2) and TRBJ1-1, with D uncertain. Sequencing was carried out using PBMCs or T cells enriched from blood (not recorded which). The clonotype originates from a woman aged 25 to 45 who had recovered from COVID-19. The CDR3 is CASSQAFLNTEAFF. As DNA, the CDR3 is TGTGCCAGCAGCCAAGCTTTCCTGAACACTGAAGCTTTCTTT.